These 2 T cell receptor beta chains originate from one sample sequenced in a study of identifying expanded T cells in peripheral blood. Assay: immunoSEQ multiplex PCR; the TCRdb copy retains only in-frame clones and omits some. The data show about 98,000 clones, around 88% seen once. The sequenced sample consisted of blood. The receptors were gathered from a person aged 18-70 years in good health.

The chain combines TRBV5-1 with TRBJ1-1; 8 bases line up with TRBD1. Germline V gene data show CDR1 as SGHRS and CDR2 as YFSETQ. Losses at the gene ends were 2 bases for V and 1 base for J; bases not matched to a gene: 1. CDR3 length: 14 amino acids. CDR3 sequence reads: CASSLDRGNTEAFF. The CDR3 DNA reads TGCGCCAGCAGCTTAGACAGGGGGAACACTGAAGCTTTCTTT.

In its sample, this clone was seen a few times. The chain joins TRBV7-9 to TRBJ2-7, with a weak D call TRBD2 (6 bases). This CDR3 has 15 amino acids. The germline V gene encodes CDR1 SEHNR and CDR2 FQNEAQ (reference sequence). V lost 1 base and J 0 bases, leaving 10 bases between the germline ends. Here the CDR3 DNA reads TGTGCCAGCAGCTTAGTCTTGGGGGGCTCCTACGAGCAGTACTTC. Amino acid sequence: CASSLVLGGSYEQYF.